A selection of T cell receptor beta chains follows, all from one sample in a study of metastatic and nonmetastatic thyroid tumors. TCRdb re-analyzed the PCR reads through MiXCR. Counted here are about 33,000 clones, about 18% occurring once; the ten biggest clones make up approximately 4.8%. The sample consisted of blood. The receptors stem from a female donor with papillary thyroid cancer or a benign thyroid nodule (not recorded which). Some clones in this sample may be carry-over from other donors' samples. The conserved cysteine and the conserved F or W are not part of the CDR3 here. Fields, in order: J gene, V gene, CDR3 protein.

J gene: TRBJ2-5
V gene: TRBV18
CDR3 protein: ASSRERVEGETQY

J gene: TRBJ2-7
V gene: TRBV5-4
CDR3 protein: ASSLGMAGKGEQY

J gene: TRBJ2-1
V gene: TRBV27
CDR3 protein: ASSLYGLVNEQF

J gene: TRBJ2-3
V gene: TRBV20-1
CDR3 protein: SARGFTDTQY

J gene: TRBJ1-4
V gene: TRBV11-2
CDR3 protein: ASSSSDRGEKLF

J gene: TRBJ1-1
V gene: TRBV5-1
CDR3 protein: ASSPITGMNTEAF

J gene: TRBJ1-5
V gene: TRBV4-2
CDR3 protein: ASSQVQGYQPQH

J gene: TRBJ2-2
V gene: TRBV4-1
CDR3 protein: ASSQEAGQGWGGELF

J gene: TRBJ2-2
V gene: TRBV27
CDR3 protein: ASSLSHFRPRLAGTWELF

J gene: TRBJ1-2
V gene: TRBV6-1
CDR3 protein: ASSVGGSWYYGYT

J gene: TRBJ2-5
V gene: TRBV3-1
CDR3 protein: ASSSFGLAGEEETQY

J gene: TRBJ2-5
V gene: TRBV27
CDR3 protein: ASSLKDSQETQY

J gene: TRBJ2-3
V gene: TRBV9
CDR3 protein: ASSVTSGSFTDTQY

J gene: TRBJ2-3
V gene: TRBV9
CDR3 protein: ASSSGGNWPSSTDTQY

J gene: TRBJ1-5
V gene: TRBV6-1
CDR3 protein: AINKWSINQPQH

J gene: TRBJ2-3
V gene: TRBV4-1
CDR3 protein: ASSQALAGATDTQY

J gene: TRBJ2-1
V gene: TRBV9
CDR3 protein: ASSVASSGLVAYNEQF

J gene: TRBJ1-5
V gene: TRBV19
CDR3 protein: ASRIGHSNQPQH

J gene: TRBJ2-1
V gene: TRBV20-1
CDR3 protein: STPNRGLAGGSRDEQF

J gene: TRBJ2-1
V gene: TRBV24-1
CDR3 protein: ATSDLTGLGNEQF

J gene: TRBJ2-2
V gene: TRBV10-1
CDR3 protein: ASSVRQGDTGELF

J gene: TRBJ1-5
V gene: TRBV7-8
CDR3 protein: ASSNNLLTYSNQPQH

J gene: TRBJ2-2
V gene: TRBV28
CDR3 protein: ASSSGPQNTGELF

J gene: TRBJ2-3
V gene: TRBV20-1
CDR3 protein: SARYEDRGWTDTQY

J gene: TRBJ2-2
V gene: TRBV10-1
CDR3 protein: ASTGTESGELF

J gene: TRBJ1-2
V gene: TRBV7-6
CDR3 protein: ASSGYREGGYT

J gene: TRBJ1-4
V gene: TRBV10-3
CDR3 protein: ATSHATNEKLF

J gene: TRBJ2-7
V gene: TRBV30
CDR3 protein: AWSQGGGSYEQY

J gene: TRBJ1-1
V gene: TRBV19
CDR3 protein: ASRQRHVSVNTEAF

J gene: TRBJ1-2
V gene: TRBV28
CDR3 protein: ASMRLGVGRGYT

J gene: TRBJ2-7
V gene: TRBV6-1
CDR3 protein: ASADPGNEQY

J gene: TRBJ2-7
V gene: TRBV5-1
CDR3 protein: ASSPTSGEFYEQY

J gene: TRBJ1-3
V gene: TRBV28
CDR3 protein: ASGMADTIY

J gene: TRBJ1-1
V gene: TRBV5-1
CDR3 protein: ASSLGVTNTEAF

J gene: TRBJ2-7
V gene: TRBV15
CDR3 protein: ATSRSGQGAGEQY

J gene: TRBJ2-1
V gene: TRBV6-1
CDR3 protein: ASVLERGDEQF

J gene: TRBJ2-7
V gene: TRBV19
CDR3 protein: ASSTPNYEQY

J gene: TRBJ2-2
V gene: TRBV5-1
CDR3 protein: ASLGGAGTGELF

J gene: TRBJ2-2
V gene: TRBV30
CDR3 protein: AWSPSRGELF

J gene: TRBJ1-4
V gene: TRBV14
CDR3 protein: ASSQRTGALEKLF

J gene: TRBJ1-2
V gene: TRBV20-1
CDR3 protein: SAADRDTPEGYT

J gene: TRBJ1-1
V gene: TRBV7-2
CDR3 protein: ASSLAGGRAWAF

J gene: TRBJ1-6
V gene: TRBV10-3
CDR3 protein: AISGPNSPLH